At least ten counts were recorded for the clone carrying this TCR beta chain. V was clipped by 2 bases and J by 6 bases, with 8 bases between them. There are 12 residues in the CDR3. Germline CDR1 and CDR2: DFQATT and SNEGSKA (reference sequence). This library used roughly 0.4 ug RNA and molecular barcoded adaptors spanning alpha/delta and beta/gamma chains. TCRdb reprocessed the reads with MiXCR, giving one entry per CDR3 protein. The sample consists of tens of thousands of distinct CDR3 sequences, less than 25% of them appearing once. This sample was included in a study of read filtering for tumor transcriptome and immune sequencing. The wider study: Mean patient age was approximately 66 years, range roughly 40 to 85; over 16 male, over twelve female. Per sample, TCR-region reads ranged about 4.05 to 11 million by IR-seq, about 75 to 1273 by RNA-seq. DNase treatment preceded whole-transcriptome library preparation. R-ISS stage counts were about eight for I, 15 to 20 for II, about seven for III.

Sequenced: a population of CD138-negative cells sorted from bone marrow. The gene calls are TRBV20-1 and TRBJ2-1; a weak D match, TRBD2 (5 bases). The source of this sequence is a donor aged 40 or older with multiple myeloma. The CDR3: CSARLASNEQFF. The CDR3 DNA follows: TGCAGTGCTAGACTAGCAAGCAATGAGCAGTTCTTC.